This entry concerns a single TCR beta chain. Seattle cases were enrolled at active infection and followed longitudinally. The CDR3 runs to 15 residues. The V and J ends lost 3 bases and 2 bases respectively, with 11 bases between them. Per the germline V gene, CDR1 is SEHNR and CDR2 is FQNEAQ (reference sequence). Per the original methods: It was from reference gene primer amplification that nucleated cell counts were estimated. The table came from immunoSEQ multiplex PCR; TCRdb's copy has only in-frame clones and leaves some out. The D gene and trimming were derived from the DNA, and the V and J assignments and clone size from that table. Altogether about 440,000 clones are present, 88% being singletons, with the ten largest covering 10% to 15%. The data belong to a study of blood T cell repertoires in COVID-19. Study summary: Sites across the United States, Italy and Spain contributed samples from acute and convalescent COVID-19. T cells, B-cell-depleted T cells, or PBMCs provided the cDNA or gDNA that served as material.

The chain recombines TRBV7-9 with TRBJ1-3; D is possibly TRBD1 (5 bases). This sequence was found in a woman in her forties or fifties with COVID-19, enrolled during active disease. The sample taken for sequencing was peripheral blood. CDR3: CASSLKGIAGNTIYF. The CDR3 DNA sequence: TGTGCCAGCAGCTTGAAGGGGATCGCTGGAAACACCATATATTTT.